One sample yielded the 21 T cell receptor beta chains listed below, sequenced in a study of blood T cell repertoires in COVID-19. Method: immunoSEQ multiplex PCR; TCRdb's copy keeps in-frame clones and lacks some. The sample shows about 64,000 clones, approximately 86% of them seen only once. The specimen sequenced was peripheral blood. These receptors all come from a middle-aged man with acute or convalescent COVID-19.

The rearrangement joins TRBV5-1 to TRBJ1-4; weak D call: TRBD1 (6 bases). The germline gives CDR1 SGHRS, CDR2 YFSETQ. The CDR3 consists of 14 residues. V shed 0 bases and J shed 8 bases, with 11 bases lying between them. CDR3 in amino acids: CASSLAGVGEKLFF. The CDR3, as DNA: TGCGCCAGCAGCTTGGCAGGGGTGGGGGAAAAACTGTTTTTT.

The rearrangement uses TRBV4-1 and TRBJ2-7, with 8 bases aligning to TRBD1. CDR1 MGHRA and CDR2 YSYEKL come from the germline V gene. Trimming took 0 bases from V and 5 from J; bases not matched to a gene: 9. The CDR3 covers 16 residues. CDR3 in amino acids: CASSQEMDQGADEQYF. Here the CDR3 DNA reads TGCGCCAGCAGCCAAGAGATGGACCAGGGGGCCGACGAGCAGTACTTC.

This clone was seen once. The chain employs TRBV3-1 (or the pseudogene TRBV3-2) and TRBJ2-7; D unclear. V was trimmed by 0 bases and J by 5 bases, leaving 8 bases between them. The CDR3 runs to 13 residues. Germline CDR1 LGHDT, CDR2 YNNKEL (reference sequence). This CDR3 reads CASSQDSIHEQYF. The CDR3 region has the DNA TGTGCCAGCAGCCAAGATTCTATACACGAGCAGTACTTC.

The chain is built from TRBV6-5 and TRBJ1-1; D not resolved. Per the germline V gene, CDR1 is MNHEY and CDR2 is SVGAGI. Trimming shortened V by 0 bases and J by 6 bases, and 11 bases separated the two germline ends. The CDR3 extends over 14 amino acids. CDR3 DNA: TGTGCCAGCAGTTACTCCCATAGATACGCTGAAGCTTTCTTT. This encodes CASSYSHRYAEAFF.

This rearrangement joins TRBV5-6 to TRBJ2-3; 7 positions agree with TRBD1. CDR3 length: 15 amino acids. The germline V gene has CDR1 SGHDT and CDR2 YYEEEE. Trimming took 2 bases from V and 0 from J; bases not matched to a gene: 3. The CDR3 DNA follows: TGTGCCAGCAGCTTTACGGGACAGAGCACAGATACGCAGTATTTT. As protein: CASSFTGQSTDTQYF.

This sequence joins TRBV7-8 and TRBJ1-2, with 10 nucleotides matching TRBD1. The V segment lost 5 bases and the J segment 4 bases; nucleotides outside the gene matches: 7. In germline, CDR1 is SGHVS, CDR2 FQNEAQ. The CDR3 length is 15 residues. CDR3 protein: CASSLTGGGFYGYTF. CDR3 sequence (DNA): TGTGCCAGCAGCCTGACAGGGGGCGGTTTCTATGGCTACACCTTC. Together with reference TRBV7-8 and TRBJ1-2, the CDR3 gives the full variable domain: GAGVSQSPRYKVAKRGQDVALRCDPISGHVSLFWYQQALGQGPEFLTYFQNEAQLDKSGLPSDRFFAERPEGSVSTLKIQRTQQEDSAVYLCASSLTGGGFYGYTFGSGTRLTVV.

The chain carries TRBV21-1 and TRBJ1-5; the table calls TRBD1, which could not be checked here. TRBV21-1 is tagged as a pseudogene. The CDR3 is made up of 17 amino acids. CDR3 sequence reads: CASSNYTGGLSNQPQHF. The CDR3 bases are TGTGCCAGCAGCAACTACACAGGGGGCTTAAGCAATCAGCCCCAGCATTTT.

The rearrangement links TRBV3-1 (or the pseudogene TRBV3-2) to TRBJ2-4; TRBD2 is a possible D gene (5 bases). Germline lookup yields CDR1 LGHDT and CDR2 YNNKEL (reference sequence). This CDR3 has 15 residues. The V end was cut by 0 bases, the J end by 3 bases, with 9 bases between. CDR3 sequence (DNA): TGTGCCAGCAGCCAAGAGCTCGCGGGCAAAAACATTCAGTACTTC. It codes for CASSQELAGKNIQYF.

This rearrangement joins TRBV6-5 to TRBJ1-1, with D possibly being TRBD1 (5 bases). Trimming shortened V by 6 bases and J by 4 bases, and 15 bases separated the two germline ends. Germline-derived CDR1 and CDR2 are MNHEY and SVGAGI. The CDR3 spans 14 residues. CDR3 in amino acids: CASRSGTRGTEAFF. The CDR3 DNA follows: TGTGCCAGCAGGTCCGGGACGCGGGGCACTGAAGCTTTCTTT.

This sequence joins TRBV20-1 and TRBJ1-1; D remains ambiguous. Germline V gene data show CDR1 as DFQATT and CDR2 as SNEGSKA (reference sequence). This CDR3 is 9 amino acids long. As DNA, the CDR3 is TGCAGCCCAAACACTGAAGCTTTCTTT. Protein sequence: CSPNTEAFF.

This rearrangement joins TRBV28 to TRBJ2-7; possibly TRBD1 for D (6 bases). The germline V and J ends were trimmed by 6 bases and 3 bases, with 15 bases remaining between them. The CDR3 has 14 residues. Germline V CDR1 and CDR2: MDHEN, SYDVKM. The CDR3 is CASSDSIGGYEQYF. CDR3 in DNA: TGTGCCAGCAGCGATTCGATAGGGGGCTACGAGCAGTACTTC.

This rearrangement joins TRBV3-1 (or the pseudogene TRBV3-2) to TRBJ1-4; 9 bases map to TRBD1. Germline V lookup: CDR1 LGHDT, CDR2 YNNKEL (reference sequence). The CDR3 has 17 residues. J lost 5 bases, V lost 2 bases, and 9 bases had no gene match. The CDR3: CASSQYRDRARNEKLFF. DNA for the CDR3: TGTGCCAGCAGCCAATATAGGGACAGGGCAAGAAATGAAAAACTGTTTTTT.

The count of this clone is one. The gene calls are TRBV5-4 and TRBJ2-5; no definite D call. The V end lost 7 bases, the J end lost 1 base, and 17 bases lay between the germline ends. This CDR3 has 15 residues. CDR1 and CDR2 (germline): SGHNT, YYREEE (reference sequence). The CDR3 loop is CASHLMGKLQETQYF. The CDR3 DNA sequence: TGTGCCAGCCATTTAATGGGCAAGCTCCAAGAGACCCAGTACTTC.

The genes are TRBV6-5 and TRBJ1-2, with 7 bases fitting TRBD1. From germline, CDR1 is MNHEY and CDR2 SVGAGI. This CDR3 is built from 15 residues. Trimming cost V 5 bases and J 8 bases; bases outside gene matches: 14. The CDR3 DNA reads as TGTGCCAGCAGTCCCCGACAGGGTCCTTCCTCCGGCTACACCTTC. This gives the protein CASSPRQGPSSGYTF.

This clone was observed a few times. This chain connects TRBV4-1 to TRBJ1-2, with 10 bases fitting TRBD1. This CDR3 spans 16 amino acids. Looked up from germline, CDR1 is MGHRA and CDR2 is YSYEKL. The trim removed 4 bases at V and 8 bases at J, leaving 13 bases unmatched. CDR3: CASSRAPGQGTGGYTF. The CDR3 region has the DNA TGCGCCAGCAGCCGGGCCCCGGGACAGGGGACTGGAGGCTACACCTTC.

The genes are TRBV19 and TRBJ1-2; D not certain. In germline, CDR1 is LNHDA, CDR2 SQIVND (reference sequence). This CDR3 spans 16 amino acids. V lost 7 bases to trimming and J lost 3 bases, with 21 bases between them. CDR3 coding DNA: TGTGCCAGTACCCCGTCCTTGGGCCCTCAGGACTATGGCTACACCTTC. Encoded protein: CASTPSLGPQDYGYTF.

The chain combines TRBV2 with TRBJ1-6; 9 bases are shared with TRBD1. The CDR3 has 13 amino acids. The J segment lost 13 bases and the V segment lost 7 bases, leaving 8 bases of the junction unmatched. CDR1 and CDR2 (germline): SNHLY, FYNNEI. CDR3 DNA: TGTGCCAGCACACTGACAGGGGGGCAGCCCCTCCACTTT. It specifies CASTLTGGQPLHF.

The chain is built from TRBV7-9 and TRBJ2-5; 7 nucleotides align to TRBD2. V lost 2 bases to trimming and J lost 2 bases; unmatched junction nucleotides: 11. Germline-derived CDR1 and CDR2 are SEHNR and FQNEAQ (reference sequence). The CDR3 contains 17 residues. The CDR3 reads CASSLQGGRLAQETQYF. CDR3 coding DNA: TGTGCCAGCAGCTTACAGGGCGGAAGACTAGCTCAAGAGACCCAGTACTTC. Based on the CDR3 plus reference TRBV7-9 and TRBJ2-5, the full variable domain is DTGVSQNPRHKITKRGQNVTFRCDPISEHNRLYWYRQTLGQGPEFLTYFQNEAQLEKSRLLSDRFSAERPKGSFSTLEIQRTEQGDSAMYLCASSLQGGRLAQETQYFGPGTRLLVL.

This clone showed up just once. The rearrangement joins TRBV7-3 to TRBJ1-2; TRBD1 is a possible D gene (5 bases). Trimming stripped 3 bases from V and 8 bases from J, with 28 bases between. Per germline, CDR1 SGHTA and CDR2 FQGTGA. This CDR3 has 18 residues. The CDR3 loop is CASSLPHPRCIPGHGYTF. In DNA form, the CDR3 reads TGTGCCAGCAGCTTGCCCCACCCTCGCTGCATCCCAGGGCACGGCTACACCTTC.

The V and J genes are TRBV28 and TRBJ1-2, with 7 positions matching TRBD1. Germline V CDR1 and CDR2: MDHEN, SYDVKM. The CDR3 contains 13 residues. Germline trimming cut 3 bases from V and 8 bases from J; bases unmatched to any gene: 6. The CDR3 coding sequence is TGTGCCAGCAGTTTTAGGGGGCTGGAGGGCTACACCTTC. This sequence encodes CASSFRGLEGYTF.

This chain connects TRBV25-1 to TRBJ2-1, with TRBD1 identical over 11 bases. The CDR3 totals 16 residues. The germline gives CDR1 MGHDK, CDR2 SYGVNS. Trimming removed 1 base from V and 8 bases from J; junction bases left unmatched: 7. DNA for the CDR3: TGTGCCAGCAGTGAATGGAGGACAGGGGGCATGTATGAGCAGTTCTTC. Translated: CASSEWRTGGMYEQFF.